These T cell receptor beta chains were read from a single sample in a study of control samples from healthy donors and cancer patients. Some clones are missing from TCRdb's copy, which holds only in-frame ones; the method was immunoSEQ multiplex PCR. The sample includes some 100,000 clones, roughly 91% of them seen just once. Sequencing was performed on blood. These receptors came from a woman between 50 and 59 years old in good health. CDR3s include the opening cysteine and the closing phenylalanine or tryptophan. The D gene is left open where the match is weak. Some rows mark clone size as missing; the rest say once, few, many or name a class of expanded clone.

>TRBV11-3|-|TRBJ2-3|-
TGTGCCAGCAGCAATAAGGGGTCAGTGGGCACAGATACGCAGTATTTT
CASSNKGSVGTDTQYF
>TRBV10-1|TRBD1|TRBJ1-1|-
TGCGCCAGCAGTCCCGGGACAGGGAACACTGAAGCTTTCTTT
CASSPGTGNTEAFF
>TRBV5-1|-|TRBJ1-6|-
TGCGCCAGCAGCTTGGAGGGGAACGTGGGTTCACCCCTCCACTTT
CASSLEGNVGSPLHF
>TRBV2|TRBD1|TRBJ1-1|once
TGTGCCAGCAGTGAAGACAGGGGGCAGAACACTGAAGCTTTCTTT
CASSEDRGQNTEAFF
>TRBV6-6|-|TRBJ2-2|-
TGTGCCAGCAGTGTACCGGGAAACACCGGGGAGCTGTTTTTT
CASSVPGNTGELFF
>TRBV6-2/TRBV6-3|-|TRBJ2-3|-
TGTGCCAGCAGCCTAGTTCTTTTTCGGTTAACAGATACGCAGTATTTT
CASSLVLFRLTDTQYF
>TRBV6-5|-|TRBJ2-6|-
TGTGCCAGTAGGGACCTTTTTTCTGGGGCCAACGTCCTGACTTTC
CASRDLFSGANVLTF
>TRBV6-4|-|TRBJ2-1|-
TGTGCCACCTCCGAGGCGTGGGGGCCTATTGAGCAGTTCTTC
CATSEAWGPIEQFF
>TRBV7-9|-|TRBJ2-1|-
TGTGCCAGCAGCTCCATCCTAACTATTAACCCAAATGAGCAGTTCTTC
CASSSILTINPNEQFF
>TRBV5-6|-|TRBJ1-3|-
TGTGCCAGCAGCGGACCTGCTGGGCGGACCTCTGGAAACACCATATATTTT
CASSGPAGRTSGNTIYF
>TRBV3-1/TRBV3-2|-|TRBJ2-1|-
TGTGCCAGCAGCCAAGATAAGCCAGGAGGACTTGGAAGCGATGAGCAGTTCTTC
CASSQDKPGGLGSDEQFF
>TRBV7-9|TRBD1|TRBJ2-7|-
TGTGCCAGCAGCTTAGTGAAGGGACAGGGGTCCTACGAGCAGTACTTC
CASSLVKGQGSYEQYF
>TRBV30|TRBD1|TRBJ1-1|-
TGTGCCTCGGACAGAGGAGACAGGGGTGAAGCTTTCTTT
CASDRGDRGEAFF
>TRBV6-5|-|TRBJ1-2|-
TGTGCCAGCAGTTACAACTTCCCTAACTATGGCTACACCTTC
CASSYNFPNYGYTF
>TRBV7-3|TRBD2|TRBJ2-3|-
TGTGCCAGCAGCTTAACGTCGAGCGGGGGGGCCCGTCATACGCAGTATTTT
CASSLTSSGGARHTQYF
>TRBV7-8|-|TRBJ1-1|-
TGTGCCAGCAGCTACCCCGGCCGCGCCCGAGAGGCTTTCTTT
CASSYPGRAREAFF
>TRBV4-1|-|TRBJ2-3|-
TGCGCCAGCAGCCAAGTAGGGATAGTTGAATCCGATACGCAGTATTTT
CASSQVGIVESDTQYF
>TRBV9|TRBD2|TRBJ2-1|few
TGTGCCAGCAGCGTCACCACTAGCGGGGGGGCCTATGAGCAGTTCTTC
CASSVTTSGGAYEQFF
>TRBV6-5|-|TRBJ2-3|-
TGTGCCAGCAGTTACCTCGCGGGGAGCACAGATACGCAGTATTTT
CASSYLAGSTDTQYF
>TRBV12-3/TRBV12-4|-|TRBJ2-7|-
TGTGCCAGCAGTCCGTGGGGGGTTCGAGGGCAGTACTTC
CASSPWGVRGQYF
>TRBV12-5|-|TRBJ2-3|-
TGTGCTAGTGGCTCCTACTACAGGGCAGTTGGCACAGATACGCAGTATTTT
CASGSYYRAVGTDTQYF
>TRBV9|-|TRBJ1-2|once
TGTGCCAGCAGCGCCCGGGCCACCGAGAGGGGCTACACCTTC
CASSARATERGYTF
>TRBV14|TRBD1|TRBJ2-5|-
TGTGCCAGCAGCCCCTGGGACAGGGGAAGTGAGACCCAGTACTTC
CASSPWDRGSETQYF
>TRBV18|-|TRBJ1-2|-
TGTGCCAGCTCACCAACGAGGGAGGCTGGCTACACCTTC
CASSPTREAGYTF
>TRBV6-5|TRBD2|TRBJ2-1|-
TGTGCCAGCGGGGGGGGACCATACAATGAGCAGTTCTTC
CASGGGPYNEQFF
>TRBV7-8|TRBD1|TRBJ1-4|-
TGTGCCAGCAGCTTAGAACCCGGGACAGTAAATGAAAAACTGTTTTTT
CASSLEPGTVNEKLFF
>TRBV15|-|TRBJ2-5|-
TGTGCCACCAGCAGAGGGGGTGAGCTAGTCCTACAAGAGACCCAGTACTTC
CATSRGGELVLQETQYF
>TRBV7-6|TRBD2|TRBJ2-3|-
TGTGCCAGCAGCCCCCCGGGGGGGAATACGCAGTATTTT
CASSPPGGNTQYF
>TRBV2|-|TRBJ2-7|-
TGTGCCAGCGTAGACAGTCTCTCGGCCGAGCAGTACTTC
CASVDSLSAEQYF
>TRBV20-1|-|TRBJ1-4|-
TGCAGTGCTAGTCGAGGCCAGTTTAATGAAAAACTGTTTTTT
CSASRGQFNEKLFF
>TRBV11-3|TRBD2|TRBJ2-2|-
TGTGCCAGCAGCCGACTAGCGGTCACCGGGGAGCTGTTTTTT
CASSRLAVTGELFF
>TRBV2|-|TRBJ2-1|-
TGTGCCAGCAGAGAGCGATACTACAATGAGCAGTTCTTC
CASRERYYNEQFF
>TRBV4-1|-|TRBJ1-2|few
TGCGCCAGCAGCCAAGTAGTGAGGGGAGGCAACTATGGCTACACCTTC
CASSQVVRGGNYGYTF
>TRBV24-1|-|TRBJ2-1|-
TGTGCCACCAGTGATTCGGATGAGCAGTTCTTC
CATSDSDEQFF
>TRBV18|-|TRBJ2-4|-
TGTGCCAGCTCACCCCCCAACAGGGAGGACATTCAGTACTTC
CASSPPNREDIQYF